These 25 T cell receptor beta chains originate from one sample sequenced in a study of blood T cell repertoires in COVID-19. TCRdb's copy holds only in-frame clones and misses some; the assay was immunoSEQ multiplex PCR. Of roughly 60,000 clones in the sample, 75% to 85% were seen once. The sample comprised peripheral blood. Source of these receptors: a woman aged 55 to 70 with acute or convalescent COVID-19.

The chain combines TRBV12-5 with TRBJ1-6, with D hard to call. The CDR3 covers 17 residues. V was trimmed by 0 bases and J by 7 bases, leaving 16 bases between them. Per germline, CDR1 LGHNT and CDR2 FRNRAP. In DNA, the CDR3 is TGTGCTAGTGGTTTGGTAGCCACGGCTAGCGGGAATTCACCCCTCCACTTT. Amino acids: CASGLVATASGNSPLHF.

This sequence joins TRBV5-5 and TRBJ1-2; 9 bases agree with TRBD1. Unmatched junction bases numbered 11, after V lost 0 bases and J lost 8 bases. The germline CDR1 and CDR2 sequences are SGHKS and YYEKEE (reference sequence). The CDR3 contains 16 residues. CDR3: CASSLAVQDRGNGYTF. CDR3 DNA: TGTGCCAGCAGCTTGGCGGTCCAGGACAGGGGAAACGGCTACACCTTC.

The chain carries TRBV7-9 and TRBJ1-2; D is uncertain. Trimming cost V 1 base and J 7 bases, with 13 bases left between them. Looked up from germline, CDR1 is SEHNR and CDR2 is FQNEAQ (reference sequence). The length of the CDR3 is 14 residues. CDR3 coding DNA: TGTGCCAGCAGCTTAGAAGAGGGCGCGGCTGGCTACACCTTC. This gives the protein CASSLEEGAAGYTF.

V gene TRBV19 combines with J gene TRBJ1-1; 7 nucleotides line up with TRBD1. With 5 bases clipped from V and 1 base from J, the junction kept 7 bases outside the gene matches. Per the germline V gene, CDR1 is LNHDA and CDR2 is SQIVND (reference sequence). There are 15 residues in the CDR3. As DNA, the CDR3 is TGTGCCAGTAGTGATCGACAGGGATGGAACACTGAAGCTTTCTTT. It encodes CASSDRQGWNTEAFF.

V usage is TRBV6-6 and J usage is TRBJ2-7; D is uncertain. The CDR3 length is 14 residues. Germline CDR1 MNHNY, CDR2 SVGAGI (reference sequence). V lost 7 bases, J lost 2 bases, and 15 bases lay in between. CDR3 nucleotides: TGTGCCAGCACCCCGACGGGTCTTACCTACGAGCAGTACTTC. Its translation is CASTPTGLTYEQYF.

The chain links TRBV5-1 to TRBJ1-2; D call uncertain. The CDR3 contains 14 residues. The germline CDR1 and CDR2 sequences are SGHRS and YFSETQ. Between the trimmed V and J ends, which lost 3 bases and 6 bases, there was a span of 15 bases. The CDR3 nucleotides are TGCGCCAGCAGCTCGAGACGGGGTTCCCATGGCTACACCTTC. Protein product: CASSSRRGSHGYTF.

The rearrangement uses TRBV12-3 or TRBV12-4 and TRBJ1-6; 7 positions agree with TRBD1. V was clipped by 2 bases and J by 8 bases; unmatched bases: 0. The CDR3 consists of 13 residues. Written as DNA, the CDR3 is TGTGCCAGCAGTTTAACAGGGGATTCACCCCTCCACTTT. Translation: CASSLTGDSPLHF.

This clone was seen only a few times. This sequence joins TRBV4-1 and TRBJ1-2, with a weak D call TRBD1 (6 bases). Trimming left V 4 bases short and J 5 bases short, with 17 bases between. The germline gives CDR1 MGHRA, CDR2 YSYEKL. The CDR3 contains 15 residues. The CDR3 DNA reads TGCGCCAGCAGCCGCCCTTCGAGGGACATTTATGGCTACACCTTC. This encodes CASSRPSRDIYGYTF.

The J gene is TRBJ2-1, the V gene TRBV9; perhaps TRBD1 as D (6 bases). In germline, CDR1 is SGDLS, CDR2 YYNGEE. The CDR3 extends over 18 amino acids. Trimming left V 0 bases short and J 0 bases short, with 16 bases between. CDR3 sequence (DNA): TGTGCCAGCAGCGTAGCAGGGGAACGGCGAAGCTCCTACAATGAGCAGTTCTTC. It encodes CASSVAGERRSSYNEQFF.

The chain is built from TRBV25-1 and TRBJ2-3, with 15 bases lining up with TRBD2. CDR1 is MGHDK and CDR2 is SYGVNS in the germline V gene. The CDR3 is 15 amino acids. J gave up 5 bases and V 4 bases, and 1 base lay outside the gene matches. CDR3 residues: CASSGGLAGGDTQYF. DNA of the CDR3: TGTGCCAGCAGTGGGGGACTAGCGGGAGGAGATACGCAGTATTTT.

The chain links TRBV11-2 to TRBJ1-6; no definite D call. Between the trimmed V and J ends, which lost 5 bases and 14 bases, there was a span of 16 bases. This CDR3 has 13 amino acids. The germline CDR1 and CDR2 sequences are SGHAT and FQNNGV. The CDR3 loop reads CASSPSGGITLHF. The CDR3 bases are TGTGCCAGCAGCCCATCGGGTGGTATCACCCTCCACTTT.

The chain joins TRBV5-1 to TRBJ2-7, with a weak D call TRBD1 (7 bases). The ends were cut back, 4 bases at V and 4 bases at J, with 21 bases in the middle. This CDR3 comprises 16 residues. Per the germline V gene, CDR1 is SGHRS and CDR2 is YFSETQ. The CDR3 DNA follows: TGCGCCAGCAGCCGGGGGCCCAGGGGGGACTTATACGAGCAGTACTTC. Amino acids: CASSRGPRGDLYEQYF. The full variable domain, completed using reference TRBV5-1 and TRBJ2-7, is KAGVTQTPRYLIKTRGQQVTLSCSPISGHRSVSWYQQTPGQGLQFLFEYFSETQRNKGNFPGRFSGRQFSNSRSEMNVSTLELGDSALYLCASSRGPRGDLYEQYFGPGTRLTVT.

CDR3 in amino acids: CASGLAGEDTQYF. The CDR3, as DNA: TGTGCCAGCGGACTAGCGGGGGAAGATACGCAGTATTTT. V usage is TRBV12-3 or TRBV12-4 and J usage is TRBJ2-3; 13 bases fit TRBD2. CDR3 length: 13 residues. V lost 8 bases and J lost 5; bases outside the gene matches: 1.

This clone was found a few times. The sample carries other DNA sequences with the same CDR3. CDR3 in amino acids: CASSPGGTGTYEQYF. The CDR3 DNA reads as TGCGCCAGCAGCCCCGGTGGGACAGGGACCTACGAGCAGTACTTC. This rearrangement joins TRBV5-1 to TRBJ2-7; TRBD1 matches 9 bases. The CDR3 totals 15 residues. Germline CDR1 and CDR2: SGHRS and YFSETQ. Trimming took 4 bases from V and 2 from J; bases not matched to a gene: 7.

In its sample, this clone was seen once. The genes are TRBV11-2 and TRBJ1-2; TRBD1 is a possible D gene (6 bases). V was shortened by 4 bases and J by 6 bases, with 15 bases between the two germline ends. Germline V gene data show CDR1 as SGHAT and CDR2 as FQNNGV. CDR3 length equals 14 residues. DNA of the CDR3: TGTGCCAGCAGCTGGGACAAGCCTTCTGATGGCTACACCTTC. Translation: CASSWDKPSDGYTF.

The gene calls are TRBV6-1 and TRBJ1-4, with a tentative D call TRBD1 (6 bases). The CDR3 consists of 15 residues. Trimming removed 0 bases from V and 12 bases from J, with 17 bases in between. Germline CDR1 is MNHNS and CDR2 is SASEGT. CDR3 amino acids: CASSEAFRQGPELFF. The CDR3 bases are TGTGCCAGCAGTGAAGCGTTCCGGCAGGGGCCGGAACTGTTTTTT.

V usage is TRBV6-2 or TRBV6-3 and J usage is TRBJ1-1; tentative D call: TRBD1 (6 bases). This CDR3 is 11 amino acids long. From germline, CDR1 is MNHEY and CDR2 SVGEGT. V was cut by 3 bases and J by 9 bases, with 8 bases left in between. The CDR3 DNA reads TGTGCCAGCAGTTATGGGGGCCAAGCTTTCTTT. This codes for CASSYGGQAFF.

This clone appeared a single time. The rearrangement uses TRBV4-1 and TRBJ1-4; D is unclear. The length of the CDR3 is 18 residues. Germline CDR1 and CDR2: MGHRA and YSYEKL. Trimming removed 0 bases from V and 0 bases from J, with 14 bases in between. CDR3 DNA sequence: TGCGCCAGCAGCCAAGAATCGGGTTTAGTGGCAACTAATGAAAAACTGTTTTTT. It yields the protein CASSQESGLVATNEKLFF.

CDR3 nucleotides: TGTGCCAGCAGCCAAGATGTGGCCTACAGGGTGAGCGACACCGGGGAGCTGTTTTTT. This codes for CASSQDVAYRVSDTGELFF. J is TRBJ2-2 and V is TRBV4-2; perhaps TRBD1 as D (6 bases). Germline CDR1 LGHNA, CDR2 YNFKEQ. The CDR3 totals 19 residues. V shed 0 bases and J shed 3 bases, with 20 bases lying between them.

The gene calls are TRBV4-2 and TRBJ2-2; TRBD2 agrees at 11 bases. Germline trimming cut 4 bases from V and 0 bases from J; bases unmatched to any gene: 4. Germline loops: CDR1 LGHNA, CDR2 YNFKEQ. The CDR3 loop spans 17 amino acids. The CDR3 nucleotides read TGTGCCAGCAGCCTTTCTAGCGGGGGGACGAACACCGGGGAGCTGTTTTTT. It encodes CASSLSSGGTNTGELFF.

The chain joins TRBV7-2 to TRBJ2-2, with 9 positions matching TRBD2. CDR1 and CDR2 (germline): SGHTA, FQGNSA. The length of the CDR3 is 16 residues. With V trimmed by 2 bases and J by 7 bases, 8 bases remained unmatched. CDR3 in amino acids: CASSLMRGGANGELFF. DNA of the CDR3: TGTGCCAGCAGCTTAATGCGCGGGGGGGCGAACGGGGAGCTGTTTTTT.

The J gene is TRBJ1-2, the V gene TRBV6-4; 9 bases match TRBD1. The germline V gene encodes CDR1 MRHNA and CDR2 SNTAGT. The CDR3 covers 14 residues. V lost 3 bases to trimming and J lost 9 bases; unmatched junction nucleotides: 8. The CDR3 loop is CASSEGAGQGSYTF. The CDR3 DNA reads TGTGCCAGCAGTGAAGGGGCGGGACAGGGAAGCTACACCTTC.

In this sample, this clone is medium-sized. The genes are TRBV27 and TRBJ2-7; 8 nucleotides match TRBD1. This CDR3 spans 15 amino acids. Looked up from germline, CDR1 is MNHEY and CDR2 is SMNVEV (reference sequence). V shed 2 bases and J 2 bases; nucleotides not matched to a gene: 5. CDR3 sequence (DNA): TGTGCCAGCAGTTTAAGGGCAGGGGGCGCCTACGAGCAGTACTTC. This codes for CASSLRAGGAYEQYF.

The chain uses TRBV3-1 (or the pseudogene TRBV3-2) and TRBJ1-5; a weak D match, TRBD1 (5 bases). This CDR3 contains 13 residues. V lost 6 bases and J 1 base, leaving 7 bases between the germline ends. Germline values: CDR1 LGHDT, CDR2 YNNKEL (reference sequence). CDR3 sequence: CASSKGSNQPQHF. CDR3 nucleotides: TGTGCCAGCAGTAAGGGGAGCAATCAGCCCCAGCATTTT.

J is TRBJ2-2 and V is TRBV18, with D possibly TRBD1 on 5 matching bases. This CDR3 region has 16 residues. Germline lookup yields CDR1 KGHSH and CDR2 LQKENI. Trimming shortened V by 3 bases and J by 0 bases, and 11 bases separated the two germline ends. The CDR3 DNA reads TGTGCCAGCTCACCTTTAGGGGCCACGAACACCGGGGAGCTGTTTTTT. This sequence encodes CASSPLGATNTGELFF.